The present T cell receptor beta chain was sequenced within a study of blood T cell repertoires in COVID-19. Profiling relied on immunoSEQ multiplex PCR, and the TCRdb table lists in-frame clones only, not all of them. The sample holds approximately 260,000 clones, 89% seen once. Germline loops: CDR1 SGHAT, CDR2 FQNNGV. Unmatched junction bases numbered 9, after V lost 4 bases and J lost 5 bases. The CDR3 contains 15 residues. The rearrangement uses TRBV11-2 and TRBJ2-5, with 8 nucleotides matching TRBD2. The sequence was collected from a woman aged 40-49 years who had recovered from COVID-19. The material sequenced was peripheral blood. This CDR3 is CASSWELAEGETQYF. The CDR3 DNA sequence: TGTGCCAGCAGCTGGGAACTAGCGGAGGGGGAGACCCAGTACTTC.